This note documents a single T cell receptor (beta chain) sequence. The sample is drawn from a study of regulatory T cells in long-lasting Graves disease. The authors built TCR beta libraries using iRepertoire HTBI primers and Arm-PCR of CDR3 regions. TCRdb redid the calling of the multiplex PCR reads with MiXCR, one entry per CDR3 protein. Of more than 300,000 distinct CDR3 sequences in the sample, about a sixth were seen once. Sample time point: newly diagnosed GD, antithyroid drugs for less than 3 months. From RNA extracted from PBMCs, the TCR library was made. Trimming removed 5 bases at V and 0 bases at J, with 15 bases between. Germline V lookup: CDR1 DFQATT, CDR2 SNEGSKA (reference sequence). The CDR3 is made up of 15 amino acids. These data were also reused for a study on T cells in Graves' hyperthyroidism and ophthalmopathy.

The origin of this receptor is a woman under 30 with Graves disease. This sample comprised peripheral blood mononuclear cells (PBMCs), obtained at new diagnosis, from a patient treated with antithyroid drugs. The chain carries TRBV20-1 and TRBJ2-3; D is unclear. This CDR3 is CSAPQDVFSTDTQYF. The CDR3 coding sequence is TGCAGTGCTCCCCAGGACGTATTTAGCACAGATACGCAGTATTTT.